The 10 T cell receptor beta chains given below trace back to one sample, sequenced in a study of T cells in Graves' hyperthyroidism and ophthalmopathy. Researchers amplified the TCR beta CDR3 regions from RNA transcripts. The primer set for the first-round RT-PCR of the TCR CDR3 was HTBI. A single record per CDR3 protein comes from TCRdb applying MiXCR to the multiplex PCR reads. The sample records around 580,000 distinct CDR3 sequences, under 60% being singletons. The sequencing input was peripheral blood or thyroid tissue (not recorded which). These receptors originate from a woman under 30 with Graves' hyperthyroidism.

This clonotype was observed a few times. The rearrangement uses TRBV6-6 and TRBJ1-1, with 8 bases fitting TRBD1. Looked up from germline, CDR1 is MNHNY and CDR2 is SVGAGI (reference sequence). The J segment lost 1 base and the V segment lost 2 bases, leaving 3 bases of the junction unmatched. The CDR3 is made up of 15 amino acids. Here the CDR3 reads CASSYPGQGNTEAFF. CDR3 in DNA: TGTGCCAGCAGTTACCCCGGACAGGGGAACACTGAAGCTTTCTTT.

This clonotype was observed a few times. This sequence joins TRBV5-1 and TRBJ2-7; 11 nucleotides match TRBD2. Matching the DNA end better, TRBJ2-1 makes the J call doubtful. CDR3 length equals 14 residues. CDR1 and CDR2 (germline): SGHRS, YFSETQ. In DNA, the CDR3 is TGCGCCAGCAGCTTTAGCGGGAGGGCCAATGAGCAGTTCTTC. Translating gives CASSFSGRANEQFF.

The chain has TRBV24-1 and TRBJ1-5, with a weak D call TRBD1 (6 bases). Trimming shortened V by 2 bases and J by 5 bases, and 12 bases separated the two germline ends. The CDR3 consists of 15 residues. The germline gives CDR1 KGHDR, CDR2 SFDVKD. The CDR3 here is CATSDSGHLYQPQHF. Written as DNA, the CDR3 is TGTGCCACCAGTGATTCGGGACATCTTTATCAGCCCCAGCATTTT.

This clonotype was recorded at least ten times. The CDR3 reads CASKKTLNTEAFF. CDR3 coding DNA: TGTGCCAGTAAAAAGACATTGAACACTGAAGCTTTCTTT. The chain combines TRBV12-3 or TRBV12-4 with TRBJ1-1, with D uncertain. The CDR3 is 13 amino acids. The V gene lost 9 bases and the J gene lost 0 bases, with 11 bases spanning the gap.

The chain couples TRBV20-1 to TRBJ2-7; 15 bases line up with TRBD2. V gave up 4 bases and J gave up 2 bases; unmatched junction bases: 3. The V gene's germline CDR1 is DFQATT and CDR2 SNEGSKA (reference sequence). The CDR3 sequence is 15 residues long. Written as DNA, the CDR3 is TGCAGTGCTACGGGACTAGCGGGAGGCCCCTACGAGCAGTACTTC. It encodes CSATGLAGGPYEQYF.

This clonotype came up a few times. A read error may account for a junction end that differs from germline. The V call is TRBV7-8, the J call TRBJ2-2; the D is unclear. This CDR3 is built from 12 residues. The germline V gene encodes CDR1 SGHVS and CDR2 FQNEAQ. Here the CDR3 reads CASSAGTLEQFF. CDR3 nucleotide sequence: TGTGCCAGCAGCGCTGGAACCCTTGAGCAGTTTTTT. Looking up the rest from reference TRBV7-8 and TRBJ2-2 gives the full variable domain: GAGVSQSPRYKVAKRGQDVALRCDPISGHVSLFWYQQALGQGPEFLTYFQNEAQLDKSGLPSDRFFAERPEGSVSTLKIQRTQQEDSAVYLCASSAGTLEQFFGEGSRLTVL.

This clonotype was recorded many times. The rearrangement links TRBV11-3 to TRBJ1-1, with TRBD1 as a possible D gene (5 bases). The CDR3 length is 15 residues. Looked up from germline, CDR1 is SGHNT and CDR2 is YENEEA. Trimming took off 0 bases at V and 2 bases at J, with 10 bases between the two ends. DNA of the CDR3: TGTGCCAGCAGCTTAGACGGGGCCTTCAACACTGAAGCTTTCTTT. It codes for CASSLDGAFNTEAFF.

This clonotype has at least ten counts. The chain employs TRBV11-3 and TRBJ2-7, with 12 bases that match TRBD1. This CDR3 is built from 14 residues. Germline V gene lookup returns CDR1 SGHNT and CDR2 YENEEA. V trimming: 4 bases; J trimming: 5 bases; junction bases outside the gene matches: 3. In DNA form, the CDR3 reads TGTGCCAGCAGCTCCGGGACAGGGGGCGACGAGCAGTACTTC. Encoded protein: CASSSGTGGDEQYF.

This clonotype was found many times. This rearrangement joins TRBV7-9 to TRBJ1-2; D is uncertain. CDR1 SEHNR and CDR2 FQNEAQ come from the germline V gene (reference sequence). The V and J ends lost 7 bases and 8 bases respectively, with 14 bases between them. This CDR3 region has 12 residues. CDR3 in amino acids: CASTTTAVGYTF. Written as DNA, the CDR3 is TGTGCCAGCACCACTACTGCCGTGGGCTACACCTTC.

The CDR3 loop is CASSSTRGSPGELFF. The CDR3 coding sequence is TGCGCCAGCAGCTCAACAAGGGGTTCACCCGGGGAGCTGTTTTTT. The gene calls are TRBV4-1 and TRBJ2-2, with D perhaps matching TRBD1 (5 bases). The CDR3 has 15 residues. The germline V gene has CDR1 MGHRA and CDR2 YSYEKL. Deletions cut 5 bases from V and 6 bases from J, with 16 bases between.